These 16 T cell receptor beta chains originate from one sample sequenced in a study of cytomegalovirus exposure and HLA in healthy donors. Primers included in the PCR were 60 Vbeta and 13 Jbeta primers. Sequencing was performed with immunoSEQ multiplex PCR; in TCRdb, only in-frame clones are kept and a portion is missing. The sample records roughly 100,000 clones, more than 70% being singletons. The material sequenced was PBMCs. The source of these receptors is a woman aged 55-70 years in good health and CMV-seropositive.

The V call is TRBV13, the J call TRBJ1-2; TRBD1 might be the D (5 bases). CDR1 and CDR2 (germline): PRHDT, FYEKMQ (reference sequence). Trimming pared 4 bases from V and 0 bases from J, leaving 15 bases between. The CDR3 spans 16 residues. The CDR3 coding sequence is TGTGCCAGCAGCTCCCCTCGCACAGGAACTAACTATGGCTACACCTTC. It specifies CASSSPRTGTNYGYTF. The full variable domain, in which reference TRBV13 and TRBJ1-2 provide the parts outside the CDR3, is AAGVIQSPRHLIKEKRETATLKCYPIPRHDTVYWYQQGPGQDPQFLISFYEKMQSDKGSIPDRFSAQQFSDYHSELNMSSLELGDSALYFCASSSPRTGTNYGYTFGSGTRLTVV.

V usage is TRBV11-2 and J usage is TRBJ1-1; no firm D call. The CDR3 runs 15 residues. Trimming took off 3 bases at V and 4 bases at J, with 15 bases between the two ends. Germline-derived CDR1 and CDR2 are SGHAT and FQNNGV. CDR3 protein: CASSFPPVVSTEAFF. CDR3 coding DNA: TGTGCCAGCAGCTTTCCTCCGGTCGTAAGCACTGAAGCTTTCTTT.

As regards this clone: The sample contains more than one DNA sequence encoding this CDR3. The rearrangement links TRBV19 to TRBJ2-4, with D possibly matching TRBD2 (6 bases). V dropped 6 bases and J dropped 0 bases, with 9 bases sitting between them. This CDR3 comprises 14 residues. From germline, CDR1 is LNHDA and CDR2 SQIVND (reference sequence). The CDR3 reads CASSPGLAKNIQYF. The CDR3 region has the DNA TGTGCCAGTAGCCCGGGACTAGCCAAAAACATTCAGTACTTC.

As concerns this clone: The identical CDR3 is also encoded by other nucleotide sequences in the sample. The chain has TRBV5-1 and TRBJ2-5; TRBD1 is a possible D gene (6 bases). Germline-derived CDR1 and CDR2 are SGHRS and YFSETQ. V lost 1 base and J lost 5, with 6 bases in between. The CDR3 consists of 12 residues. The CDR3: CASSLRGETQYF. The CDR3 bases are TGCGCCAGCAGCTTGAGGGGGGAGACCCAGTACTTC.

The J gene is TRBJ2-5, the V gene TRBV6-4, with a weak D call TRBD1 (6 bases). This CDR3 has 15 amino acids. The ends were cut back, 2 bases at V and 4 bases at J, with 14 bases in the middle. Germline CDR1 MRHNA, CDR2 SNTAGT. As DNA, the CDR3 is TGTGCCAGCAGTGACAAGGCAGGGGCCCCAGAGACCCAGTACTTC. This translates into CASSDKAGAPETQYF.

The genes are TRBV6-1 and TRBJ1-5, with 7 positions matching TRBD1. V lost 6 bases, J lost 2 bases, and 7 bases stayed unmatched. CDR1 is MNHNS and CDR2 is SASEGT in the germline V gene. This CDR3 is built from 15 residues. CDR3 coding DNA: TGTGCCAGCAGGAGGGACAGTCTGGGCAATCAGCCCCAGCATTTT. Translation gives CASRRDSLGNQPQHF.

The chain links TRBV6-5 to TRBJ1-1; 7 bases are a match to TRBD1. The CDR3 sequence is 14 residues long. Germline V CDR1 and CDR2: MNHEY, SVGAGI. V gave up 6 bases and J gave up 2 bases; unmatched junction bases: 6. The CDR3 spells CASSLNRGNTEAFF. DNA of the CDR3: TGTGCCAGCAGCCTCAACAGGGGTAACACTGAAGCTTTCTTT.

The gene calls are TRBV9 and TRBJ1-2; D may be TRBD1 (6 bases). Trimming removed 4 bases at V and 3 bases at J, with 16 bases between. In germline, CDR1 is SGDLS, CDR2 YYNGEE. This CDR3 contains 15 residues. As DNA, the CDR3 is TGTGCCAGCAGCCCCGAGGGGGGAGGGTACTATGGCTACACCTTC. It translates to CASSPEGGGYYGYTF.

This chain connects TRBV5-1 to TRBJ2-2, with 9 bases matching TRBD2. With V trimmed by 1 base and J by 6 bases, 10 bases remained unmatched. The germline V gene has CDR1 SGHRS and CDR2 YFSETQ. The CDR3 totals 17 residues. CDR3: CASSLSAGGPGAGELFF. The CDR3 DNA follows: TGCGCCAGCAGCTTGAGTGCGGGAGGGCCCGGGGCCGGGGAGCTGTTTTTT.

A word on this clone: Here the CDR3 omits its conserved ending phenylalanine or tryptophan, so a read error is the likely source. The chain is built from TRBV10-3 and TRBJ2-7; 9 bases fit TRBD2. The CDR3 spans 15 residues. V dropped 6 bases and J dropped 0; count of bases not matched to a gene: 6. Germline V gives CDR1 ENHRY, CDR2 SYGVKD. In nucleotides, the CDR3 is TGTGCCATCAGGGCGACTAGCGGAAACTCCTACGAGCAGTACCTC. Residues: CAIRATSGNSYEQYL.

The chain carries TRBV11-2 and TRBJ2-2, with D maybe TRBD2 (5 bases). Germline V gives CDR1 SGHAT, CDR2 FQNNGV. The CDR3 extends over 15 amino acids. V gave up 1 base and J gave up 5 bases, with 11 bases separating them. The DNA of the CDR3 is TGTGCCAGCAGCTTAGCCCCCCGACTAACCGGGGAGCTGTTTTTT. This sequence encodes CASSLAPRLTGELFF.

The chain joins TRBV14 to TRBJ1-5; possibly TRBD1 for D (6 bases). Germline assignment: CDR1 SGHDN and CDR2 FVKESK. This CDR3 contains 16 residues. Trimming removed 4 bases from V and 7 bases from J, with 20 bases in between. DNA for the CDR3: TGTGCCAGCAGCCGACCGGTTGGGGGGGGCGGGCAGCCCCAGCATTTT. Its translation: CASSRPVGGGGQPQHF.

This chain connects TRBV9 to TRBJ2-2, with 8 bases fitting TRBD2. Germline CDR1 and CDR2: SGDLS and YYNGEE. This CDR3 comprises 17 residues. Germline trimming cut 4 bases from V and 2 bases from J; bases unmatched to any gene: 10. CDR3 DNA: TGTGCCAGCAGCCCTTCGAGGATAGCGGGAAACACCGGGGAGCTGTTTTTT. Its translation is CASSPSRIAGNTGELFF.

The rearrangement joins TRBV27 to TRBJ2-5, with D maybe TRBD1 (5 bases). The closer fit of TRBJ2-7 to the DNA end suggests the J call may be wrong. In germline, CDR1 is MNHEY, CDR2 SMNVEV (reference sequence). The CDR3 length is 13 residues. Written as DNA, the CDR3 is TGTGCCAGCAGTCCCCAGGGATATCCCGAGCAGTACTTC. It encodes CASSPQGYPEQYF.

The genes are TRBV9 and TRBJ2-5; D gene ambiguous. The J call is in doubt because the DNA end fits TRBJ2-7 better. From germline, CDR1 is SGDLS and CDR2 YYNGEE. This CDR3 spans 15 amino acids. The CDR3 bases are TGTGCCAGCAGCGTAGGGGCAGGCGAAACCTACGAGCAGTACTTC. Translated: CASSVGAGETYEQYF.

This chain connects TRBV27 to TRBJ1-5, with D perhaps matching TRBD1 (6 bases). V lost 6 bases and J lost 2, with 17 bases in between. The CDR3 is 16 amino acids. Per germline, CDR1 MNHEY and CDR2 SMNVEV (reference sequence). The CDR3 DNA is TGTGCCAGCAGCTACGTAGGGGGGGCCGGCAATCAGCCCCAGCATTTT. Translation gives CASSYVGGAGNQPQHF.